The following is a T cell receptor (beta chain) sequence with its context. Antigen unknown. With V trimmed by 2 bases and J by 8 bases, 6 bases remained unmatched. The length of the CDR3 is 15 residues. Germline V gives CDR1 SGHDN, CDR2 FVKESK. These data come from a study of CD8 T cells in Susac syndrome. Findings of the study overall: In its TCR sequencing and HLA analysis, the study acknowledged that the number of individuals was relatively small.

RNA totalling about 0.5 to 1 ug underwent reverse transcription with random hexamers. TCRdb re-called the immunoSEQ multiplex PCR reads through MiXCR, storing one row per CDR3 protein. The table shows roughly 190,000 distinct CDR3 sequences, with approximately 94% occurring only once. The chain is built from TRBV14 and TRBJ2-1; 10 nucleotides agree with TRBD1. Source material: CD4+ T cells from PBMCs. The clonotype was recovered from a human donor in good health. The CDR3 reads CASSQWTGGVYEQFF. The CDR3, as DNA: TGTGCCAGCAGCCAATGGACAGGGGGAGTCTATGAGCAGTTCTTC.